The clone carrying this T cell receptor (beta chain) was observed many times. TRBV12-4/TRBJ1-2 clonotypes were amplified with adaptor-ligated barcode primers. TCRdb independently ran MiXCR on the multiplex PCR reads; one entry per CDR3 protein. Found here are several hundred distinct CDR3 sequences, 8% to 9.5% of them singletons; the top ten hold 86%. Trimming cost V 5 bases and J 8 bases, with 15 bases left between them. The CDR3 consists of 13 residues. J is TRBJ1-2 and V is TRBV12-3 or TRBV12-4; a weak D match, TRBD1 (6 bases). Sequencing input: naive CD4+ T cells sorted from blood. Subset described: naive CD4+ T cells, CD4+CD45RA+CD25-. The source of this sequence is a female donor with breast cancer. The CDR3 loop is CASSPSGAKGYTF. The DNA of the CDR3 is TGTGCCAGCAGTCCATCAGGGGCAAAAGGCTACACCTTC.